This passage covers 3 T cell receptor beta chains from one sample sequenced in a study of shared clonotypes between healthy human individuals. This table comes from immunoSEQ multiplex PCR, and its TCRdb copy is limited to in-frame clones, with some not included. The sample includes around 1.1 million clones, around 82% seen only once; the top ten take 0.5% to 0.65%. Sequencing was carried out using memory CD4+ T cells from PBMCs. As for subset: CD45RA-negative fraction. Source of these receptors: a young man in good health. Some clones in this sample may be carry-over from other donors' samples.

The chain is built from TRBV5-1 and TRBJ2-1; D is possibly TRBD2 (5 bases). Between the trimmed V and J ends, which lost 0 bases and 8 bases, there was a span of 15 bases. Germline CDR1 SGHRS, CDR2 YFSETQ. The CDR3 contains 15 residues. The CDR3 loop reads CASSLDGSLAYEQFF. DNA of the CDR3: TGCGCCAGCAGCTTGGATGGATCTTTAGCGTATGAGCAGTTCTTC.

This clone was picked up a small number of times. The CDR3 sequence is CASSSGSDTQYF. Written as DNA, the CDR3 is TGTGCCAGCAGCTCCGGTTCAGATACGCAGTATTTT. This chain joins TRBV28 and TRBJ2-3; D is undetermined. Trimming took off 6 bases at V and 4 bases at J, with 8 bases between the two ends. This CDR3 has 12 amino acids. Germline values: CDR1 MDHEN, CDR2 SYDVKM.

The chain employs TRBV18 and TRBJ1-1; D call uncertain. The CDR3 totals 13 residues. From germline, CDR1 is KGHSH and CDR2 LQKENI. V lost 7 bases and J 2 bases, leaving 11 bases between the germline ends. The CDR3 bases are TGTGCCAGCTTCCGTGGGTTCAACACTGAAGCTTTCTTT. It translates to CASFRGFNTEAFF.